The 26 T cell receptor beta chains in this list originate from one sample, sequenced in a study of tumor-infiltrating lymphocytes in primary liver carcinoma. Starting from 400 to 500 ng of total RNA, TCR beta cDNA was produced with a primer in the constant region. Nested multiplex PCR, run for three rounds with slightly modified ARM-PCR, yielded TCR beta libraries. The first two PCR rounds, roughly 11 cycles each, used TRBV1-TRBV30 forward primers and a C-beta reverse primer. TCRdb analysed the multiplex PCR reads with MiXCR anew, one entry per CDR3 protein. In the table there are approximately 80,000 distinct CDR3 sequences, 69% of which are singletons. The tissue used was unsorted bulk material of about 19-34 mg. RNA and DNA were co-extracted from it with the AllPrep DNA/RNA mini kit. The sample was tumor-adjacent normal liver tissue. Receptors were obtained from a man aged 40-50 years with primary liver carcinoma and hepatitis B virus infection.

Comments on this clonotype: An end of the junction differs from the germline gene, which may be a read error. V usage is TRBV11-2 and J usage is TRBJ1-1; weak D call: TRBD1 (5 bases). This CDR3 is 15 amino acids long. Per the germline V gene, CDR1 is SGHAT and CDR2 is FQNNGV. CDR3 bases: TGTGCCAGTAGCCCGCGCCCAGGGTGGAACAGTGAAGCTTTCTTT. It codes for CASSPRPGWNSEAFF.

To note about this clonotype: The junction and the germline gene differ at one end; a read error may be behind it. This chain uses TRBV12-3 or TRBV12-4 with TRBJ2-7; TRBD2 matches 14 bases. CDR3 length: 16 amino acids. The CDR3 nucleotides are TGTGCCAGTAGTTTACCCTCTGGGACTAGCGGGAGCGAGCACTACTTC. It codes for CASSLPSGTSGSEHYF.

This chain uses TRBV2 with TRBJ2-7; D is perhaps TRBD1 (6 bases). The CDR3 totals 13 residues. Germline values: CDR1 SNHLY, CDR2 FYNNEI. With 5 bases removed from V and 6 bases from J, the gap between germline ends came to 14 bases. CDR3 coding DNA: TGTGCCAGCAGTAACAGGGATTTAGGCGAGCAGTACTTC. It specifies CASSNRDLGEQYF.

As regards this clonotype: This could be a read error, since a much larger clone is one nucleotide away. This chain's CDR3 is CASSLVEVARVLFF. CDR3 nucleotide sequence: TGTGCCAGCAGTTTGGTCGAGGTGGCGAGGGTGCTGTTTTTT. The chain is built from TRBV28 and TRBJ2-2, with D perhaps TRBD2 (5 bases). Trimming stripped 3 bases from V and 13 bases from J, with 18 bases between. This CDR3 region has 14 residues. Germline CDR1 is MDHEN and CDR2 is SYDVKM.

In the case of this clonotype: A much larger clone differs from this one at a single base, so this may be a read error. The chain carries TRBV4-2 and TRBJ2-7; 8 nucleotides align to TRBD1. Looked up from germline, CDR1 is LGHNA and CDR2 is YNFKEQ. This CDR3 comprises 14 residues. CDR3 nucleotide sequence: TGTGCCAGCAGCCAAGGTGACAGGGGCCACGAGCAGTGCTTC. It specifies CASSQGDRGHEQCF.

As regards this clonotype: One end of the junction fails to match germline, which may point to a read error. This rearrangement joins TRBV9 to TRBJ1-6; D ambiguous. CDR3 size: 13 residues. The V gene's germline CDR1 is SGDLS and CDR2 YYNGEE. CDR3 protein: CASSVTENSPLRF. CDR3 coding DNA: TGTGCCAGCAGCGTAACGGAAAACTCACCCCTCCGCTTT.

Details on this clonotype: One junction end does not reproduce the germline sequence, and a read error may be involved. This chain connects TRBV29-1 to TRBJ2-7, with D maybe TRBD2 (6 bases). Germline lookup yields CDR1 SQVTM and CDR2 ANQGSEA. The CDR3 consists of 12 residues. This CDR3 is CSVTSSFYEQYF. The CDR3, as DNA: TGCAGCGTTACTAGCAGCTTCTACGAGCAATACTTC.

This clonotype was seen a single time. The chain joins TRBV6-5 to TRBJ1-1; the D gene is possibly TRBD1 (5 bases). This CDR3 is built from 17 residues. The V end lost 2 bases, the J end lost 2 bases, and 18 bases lay between the germline ends. Germline V gives CDR1 MNHEY, CDR2 SVGAGI. The CDR3 loop reads CASSYEGPLASNTEAFF. CDR3 DNA sequence: TGTGCCAGCAGTTACGAGGGGCCTTTGGCTAGCAACACTGAAGCTTTCTTT.

This clonotype was detected ten times or more. The chain links TRBV6-1 to TRBJ1-6; TRBD1 agrees at 9 bases. V trimming: 10 bases; J trimming: 5 bases; junction bases outside the gene matches: 6. This CDR3 region has 14 residues. The germline CDR1 and CDR2 sequences are MNHNS and SASEGT. CDR3 nucleotides: TGTGCCACCACCGGGACAGGGCATAATTCACCCCTCCACTTT. Translation: CATTGTGHNSPLHF.

Note on this clonotype: Since a much larger clone is just one base distant, this may be a read error. The V gene is TRBV12-3 or TRBV12-4, the J gene TRBJ1-3; D remains ambiguous. This CDR3 is built from 13 residues. CDR3 sequence (DNA): TGTGTCAGCAGTCCCCACTCTGGAAACACCATATATTTT. Amino acid sequence: CVSSPHSGNTIYF.

In this sample, this clonotype turned up a few times. Germline and junction disagree at one end, which may indicate a read error. The chain combines TRBV7-9 with TRBJ2-5; D is ambiguous. CDR1 is SEHNR and CDR2 is FQNEAQ in the germline V gene (reference sequence). The CDR3 runs 15 residues. The CDR3: CASSLAQTPQEAQYF. The CDR3 coding sequence is TGTGCCAGCAGCTTAGCGCAAACTCCACAAGAGGCCCAGTACTTC.

This clonotype occurred many times. The chain uses TRBV28 and TRBJ1-6; D is ambiguous. Germline-derived CDR1 and CDR2 are MDHEN and SYDVKM. V was trimmed by 3 bases and J by 10 bases, leaving 7 bases between them. The CDR3 is 12 residues long. The CDR3, as DNA: TGTGCCAGCAGTTTCATCCGCTCACCCCTCCACTTT. This codes for CASSFIRSPLHF.

The chain is built from TRBV10-1 and TRBJ2-1; D not certain. V was shortened by 5 bases and J by 12 bases, with 14 bases between the two germline ends. Germline CDR1 and CDR2: WNHNN and SYGVQD (reference sequence). This CDR3 region has 12 residues. For the CDR3, the DNA is TGCGCCAGCAGTTGGGAACTTGTACGGCAGTTCTTC. Protein sequence: CASSWELVRQFF.

This clonotype has only a few counts. The chain has TRBV2 and TRBJ2-5, with no clear D. Germline V lookup: CDR1 SNHLY, CDR2 FYNNEI. The V gene lost 3 bases and the J gene lost 8 bases, with 7 bases spanning the gap. The length of the CDR3 is 11 residues. The chain's CDR3 is CASSDKLTQYF. The DNA for the CDR3 is TGTGCCAGCAGTGACAAGCTTACCCAGTACTTC.

To note about this clonotype: This clone may be a read error of a much larger clone one base away. V is TRBV4-3 and J is TRBJ2-5, with a possible D match to TRBD2 (5 bases). The CDR3 covers 15 residues. CDR1 is LGHNA and CDR2 is YSLEER in the germline V gene. V was clipped by 4 bases and J by 4 bases, with 16 bases between them. CDR3 loop: CASSLDAGPRETQYF. The DNA of the CDR3 is TGCGCCAGCAGCCTGGATGCGGGTCCTCGAGAGACCCAGTACTTC.

About this clonotype: At one boundary the junction diverges from the germline segment, which might be a read error. The chain carries TRBV29-1 and TRBJ2-7; D remains ambiguous. Germline V gene lookup returns CDR1 SQVTM and CDR2 ANQGSEA. The CDR3 contains 13 residues. CDR3 loop: CSVAGVPSYERYF. The DNA of the CDR3 is TGCAGCGTGGCAGGTGTTCCCTCCTACGAGCGGTACTTC.

For this clonotype: At one end the junction does not follow the germline gene, possibly because of a read error. V usage is TRBV6-2 or TRBV6-3 and J usage is TRBJ1-5; tentatively, D is TRBD1 (5 bases). From germline, CDR1 is MNHEY and CDR2 SVGEGT. This CDR3 has 15 amino acids. In DNA form, the CDR3 reads TGTGCCAGCAGTTTAGACAGTTATGGCAATCGGCCCCAGCATTTT. It specifies CASSLDSYGNRPQHF.

Regarding this clonotype: Sequence at one end of the junction differs from germline and may be a read error. The rearrangement joins TRBV6-2 or TRBV6-3 to TRBJ1-1; D might be TRBD1 (5 bases). CDR3 length equals 14 residues. Looked up from germline, CDR1 is MNHEY and CDR2 is SVGEGT. CDR3 nucleotide sequence: TGTGCCAGTCGGCGATGGGGGATGAACACCGAAGCTTTCTTT. Encoded protein: CASRRWGMNTEAFF.

This clonotype was picked up many times. This chain uses TRBV7-9 with TRBJ1-2; D uncertain. V lost 5 bases and J 4 bases, leaving 11 bases between the germline ends. Germline values: CDR1 SEHNR, CDR2 FQNEAQ (reference sequence). CDR3 size: 13 residues. Written as DNA, the CDR3 is TGTGCCAGCAGCCCATGGGGAGTCTATGGCTACACCTTC. This gives the protein CASSPWGVYGYTF.

A remark on this clonotype: A much larger clone sits a single nucleotide away, making a read error possible. The rearrangement joins TRBV28 to TRBJ2-1; unclear D gene. This CDR3 region has 12 residues. Germline CDR1 and CDR2: MDHEN and SYDVKM. CDR3 sequence: CASSVIGNEQLF. The CDR3 DNA reads as TGTGCCAGCAGTGTTATAGGCAATGAGCAGCTCTTC.

A word on this clonotype: This may arise from a read error, as a much more abundant clone is one base away. The V call is TRBV28, the J call TRBJ2-6, with D tentatively TRBD1 or TRBD2 (5 bases each). From germline, CDR1 is MDHEN and CDR2 SYDVKM. This CDR3 contains 15 residues. The CDR3 here is CVSSLGTSGANVLTF. CDR3 nucleotides: TGTGTCAGCAGTTTGGGGACGTCTGGGGCCAACGTCCTGACTTTC.

Worth noting for this clonotype: At one end, the junction sequence differs from germline, possibly due to a read error. CDR3 residues: CANSHGTYTLNELFF. The CDR3 DNA reads as TGTGCCAACAGTCATGGGACCTATACCTTAAATGAGCTGTTCTTC. The rearrangement uses TRBV6-6 and TRBJ2-1; D possibly uses TRBD1 or TRBD2 (5 bases each). Per the germline V gene, CDR1 is MNHNY and CDR2 is SVGAGI (reference sequence). The CDR3 is made up of 15 amino acids.

On this clonotype: This CDR3 fails to terminate in the conserved phenylalanine or tryptophan, so it likely reflects a read error. The chain combines TRBV11-2 with TRBJ2-5; 10 bases map to TRBD2. J gave up 5 bases and V 9 bases, and 12 bases lay outside the gene matches. Germline V gives CDR1 SGHAT, CDR2 FQNNGV. The CDR3 spans 15 residues. The CDR3 coding sequence is TGTGCCAGTAGCCTCATCCCGGGACTAGCGGAGACCCAGTACCTC. This encodes CASSLIPGLAETQYL.

As concerns this clonotype: A read error is possible here, since a much larger clone lies one base away. The chain carries TRBV7-9 and TRBJ1-1, with unresolved D. Germline CDR1 is SEHNR and CDR2 is FQNEAQ (reference sequence). The CDR3 has 13 residues. The CDR3 here is CACSPLMNTEAFF. The CDR3 DNA follows: TGTGCCTGCAGCCCTTTGATGAACACTGAAGCTTTCTTT. The whole variable domain, filled in from reference TRBV7-9 and TRBJ1-1, reads DTGVSQNPRHKITKRGQNVTFRCDPISEHNRLYWYRQTLGQGPEFLTYFQNEAQLEKSRLLSDRFSAERPKGSFSTLEIQRTEQGDSAMYLCACSPLMNTEAFFGQGTRLTVV.

This clonotype was recorded many times. The junction departs from germline at one end; a sequencing error may be responsible. The chain has TRBV10-2 and TRBJ1-4, with TRBD1 matching 8 bases. In germline, CDR1 is WSHSY, CDR2 SAAADI. This CDR3 region has 14 residues. CDR3 DNA: TGCGCCAGCAGTGAAACGACAGGGGATGAAAGACTGTTTTTT. The encoded protein is CASSETTGDERLFF.

Worth noting for this clonotype: Because the CDR3's place on the DNA is in doubt, the DNA is left out and the CDR3 is given as listed by TCRdb. The rearrangement uses TRBV6-2 or TRBV6-3 and TRBJ2-7; the table names TRBD2, a call not compared with the DNA. The CDR3 length is 14 residues, termini included. The germline CDR1 and CDR2 sequences are MNHEY and SVGEGT. The CDR3 here is CASSWASGSGKQYF.